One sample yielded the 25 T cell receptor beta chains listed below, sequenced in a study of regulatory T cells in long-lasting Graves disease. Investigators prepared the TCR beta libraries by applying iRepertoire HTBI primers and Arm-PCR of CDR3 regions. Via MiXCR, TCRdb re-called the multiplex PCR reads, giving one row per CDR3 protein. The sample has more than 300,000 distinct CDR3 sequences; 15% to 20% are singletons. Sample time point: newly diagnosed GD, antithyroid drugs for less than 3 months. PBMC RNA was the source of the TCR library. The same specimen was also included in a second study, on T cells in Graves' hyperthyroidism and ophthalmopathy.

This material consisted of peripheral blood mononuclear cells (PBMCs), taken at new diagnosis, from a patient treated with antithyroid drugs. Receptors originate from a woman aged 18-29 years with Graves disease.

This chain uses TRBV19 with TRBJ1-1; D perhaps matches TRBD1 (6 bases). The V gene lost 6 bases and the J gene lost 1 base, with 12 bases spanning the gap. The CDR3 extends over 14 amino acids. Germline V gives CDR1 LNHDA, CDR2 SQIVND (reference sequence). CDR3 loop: CASRLTGWNTEAFF. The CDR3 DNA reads TGTGCCAGTAGATTGACAGGTTGGAACACTGAAGCTTTCTTT. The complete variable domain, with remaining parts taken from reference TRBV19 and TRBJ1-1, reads DGGITQSPKYLFRKEGQNVTLSCEQNLNHDAMYWYRQDPGQGLRLIYYSQIVNDFQKGDIAEGYSVSREKKESFPLTVTSAQKNPTAFYLCASRLTGWNTEAFFGQGTRLTVV.

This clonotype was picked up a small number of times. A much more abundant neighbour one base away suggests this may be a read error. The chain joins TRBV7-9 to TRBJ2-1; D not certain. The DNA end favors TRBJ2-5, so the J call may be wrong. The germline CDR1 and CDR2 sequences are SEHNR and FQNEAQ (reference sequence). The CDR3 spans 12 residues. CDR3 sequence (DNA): TGTGCCAGCAGCCCCCGCCGGGAGACCCAGTACTTC. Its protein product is CASSPRRETQYF.

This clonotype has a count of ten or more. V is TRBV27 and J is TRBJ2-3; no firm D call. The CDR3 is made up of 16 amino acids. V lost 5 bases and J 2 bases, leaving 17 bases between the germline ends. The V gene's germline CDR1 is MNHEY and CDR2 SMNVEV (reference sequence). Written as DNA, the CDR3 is TGTGCCAGCAGTCTTAACCTCCAGTCAAACACAGATACGCAGTATTTT. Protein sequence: CASSLNLQSNTDTQYF.

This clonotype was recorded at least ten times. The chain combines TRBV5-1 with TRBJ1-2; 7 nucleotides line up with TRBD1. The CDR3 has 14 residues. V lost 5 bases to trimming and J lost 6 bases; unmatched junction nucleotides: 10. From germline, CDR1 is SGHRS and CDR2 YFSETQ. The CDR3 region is CASRPGQASHGYTF. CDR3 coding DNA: TGCGCCAGCAGACCCGGACAGGCATCACATGGCTACACCTTC.

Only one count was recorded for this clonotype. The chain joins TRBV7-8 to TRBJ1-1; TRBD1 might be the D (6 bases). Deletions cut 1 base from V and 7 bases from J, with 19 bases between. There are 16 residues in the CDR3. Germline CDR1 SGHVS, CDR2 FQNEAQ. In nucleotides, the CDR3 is TGTGCCAGCAGCTTAGGAAGTACAGGGTTCCGGCATGAAGCTTTCTTT. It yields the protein CASSLGSTGFRHEAFF.

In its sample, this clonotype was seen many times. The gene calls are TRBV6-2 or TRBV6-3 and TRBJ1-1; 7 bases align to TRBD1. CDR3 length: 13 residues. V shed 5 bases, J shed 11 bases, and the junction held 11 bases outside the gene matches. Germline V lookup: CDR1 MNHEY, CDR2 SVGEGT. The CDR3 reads CASSKDREGNAFF. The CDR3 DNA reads TGTGCCAGCAGTAAAGACAGGGAAGGTAATGCTTTCTTT.

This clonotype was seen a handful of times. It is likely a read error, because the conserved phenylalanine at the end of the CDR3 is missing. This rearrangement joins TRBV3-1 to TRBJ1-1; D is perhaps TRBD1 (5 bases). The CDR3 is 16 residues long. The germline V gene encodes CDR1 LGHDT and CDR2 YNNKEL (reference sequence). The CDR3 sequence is CVSSQAGRLEFPEAFL. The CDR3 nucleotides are TGTGTCAGCAGCCAAGCAGGGCGATTGGAGTTCCCTGAAGCTTTCTTG.

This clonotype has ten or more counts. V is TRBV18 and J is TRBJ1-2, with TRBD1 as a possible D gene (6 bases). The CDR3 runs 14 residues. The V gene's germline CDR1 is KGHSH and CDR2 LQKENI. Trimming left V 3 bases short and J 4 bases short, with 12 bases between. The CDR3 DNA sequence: TGTGCCAGCTCACCTTCGGGACACGGCTATGGCTACACCTTC. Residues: CASSPSGHGYGYTF.

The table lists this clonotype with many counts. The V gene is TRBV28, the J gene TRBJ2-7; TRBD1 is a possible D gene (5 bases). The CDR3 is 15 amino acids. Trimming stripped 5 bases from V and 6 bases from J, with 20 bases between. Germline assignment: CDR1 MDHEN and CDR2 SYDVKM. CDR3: CASSTQGFFEAEQYF. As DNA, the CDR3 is TGTGCCAGCAGTACGCAGGGATTTTTTGAGGCCGAGCAGTACTTC. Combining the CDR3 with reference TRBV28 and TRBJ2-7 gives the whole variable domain DVKVTQSSRYLVKRTGEKVFLECVQDMDHENMFWYRQDPGLGLRLIYFSYDVKMKEKGDIPEGYSVSREKKERFSLILESASTNQTSMYLCASSTQGFFEAEQYFGPGTRLTVT.

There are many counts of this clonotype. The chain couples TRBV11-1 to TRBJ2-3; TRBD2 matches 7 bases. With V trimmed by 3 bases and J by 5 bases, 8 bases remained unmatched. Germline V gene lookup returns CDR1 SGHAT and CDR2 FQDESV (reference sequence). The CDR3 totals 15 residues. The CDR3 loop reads CASSFLREQGDTQYF. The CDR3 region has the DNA TGTGCCAGCAGCTTCTTGCGGGAGCAGGGAGATACGCAGTATTTT. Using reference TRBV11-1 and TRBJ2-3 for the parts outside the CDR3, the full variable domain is EAEVAQSPRYKITEKSQAVAFWCDPISGHATLYWYRQILGQGPELLVQFQDESVVDDSQLPKDRFSAERLKGVDSTLKIQPAELGDSAMYLCASSFLREQGDTQYFGPGTRLTVL.

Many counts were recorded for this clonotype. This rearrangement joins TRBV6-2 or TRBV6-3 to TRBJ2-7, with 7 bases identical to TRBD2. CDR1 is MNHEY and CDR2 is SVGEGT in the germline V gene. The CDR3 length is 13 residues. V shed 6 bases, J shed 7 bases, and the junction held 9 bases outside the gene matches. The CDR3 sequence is CASRLASTPEQYF. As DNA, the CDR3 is TGTGCCAGCAGACTAGCGTCCACCCCGGAGCAGTACTTC.

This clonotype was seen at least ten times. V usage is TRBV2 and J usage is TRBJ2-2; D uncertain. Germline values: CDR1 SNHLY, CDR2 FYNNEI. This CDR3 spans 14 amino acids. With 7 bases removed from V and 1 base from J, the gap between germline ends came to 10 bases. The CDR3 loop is CASNKAQNTGELFF. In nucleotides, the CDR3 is TGTGCCAGCAATAAAGCTCAGAACACCGGGGAGCTGTTTTTT. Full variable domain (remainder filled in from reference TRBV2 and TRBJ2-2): EPEVTQTPSHQVTQMGQEVILRCVPISNHLYFYWYRQILGQKVEFLVSFYNNEISEKSEIFDDQFSVERPDGSNFTLKIRSTKLEDSAMYFCASNKAQNTGELFFGEGSRLTVL.

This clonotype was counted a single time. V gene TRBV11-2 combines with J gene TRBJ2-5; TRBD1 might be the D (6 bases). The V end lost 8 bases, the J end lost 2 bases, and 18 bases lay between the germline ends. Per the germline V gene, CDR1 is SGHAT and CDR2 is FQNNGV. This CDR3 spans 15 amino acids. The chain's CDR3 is CASGSPGQVQETQYF. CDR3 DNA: TGTGCCAGCGGTTCGCCGGGACAAGTTCAAGAGACCCAGTACTTC.

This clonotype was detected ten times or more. The CDR3 DNA sequence: TGTGCCAGCAGTCCTCCGGGGACAGGCTCCTACGAGCAGTACTTC. It is translated as CASSPPGTGSYEQYF. The J gene is TRBJ2-7, the V gene TRBV28; TRBD1 aligns across 8 bases. Germline loops: CDR1 MDHEN, CDR2 SYDVKM. With 5 bases clipped from V and 0 bases from J, the junction kept 6 bases outside the gene matches. CDR3 length: 15 residues.

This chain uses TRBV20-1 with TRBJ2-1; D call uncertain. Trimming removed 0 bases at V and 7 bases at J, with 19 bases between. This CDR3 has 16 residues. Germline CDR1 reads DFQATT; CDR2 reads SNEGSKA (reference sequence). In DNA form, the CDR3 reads TGCAGTGCTAGAGATCTGAACTCCTTTTTGGGGAATGAGCAGTTCTTC. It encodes CSARDLNSFLGNEQFF.

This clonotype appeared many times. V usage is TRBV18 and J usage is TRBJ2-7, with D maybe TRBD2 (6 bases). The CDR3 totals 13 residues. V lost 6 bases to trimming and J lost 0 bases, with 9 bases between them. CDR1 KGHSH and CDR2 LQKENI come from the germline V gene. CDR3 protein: CASSTGLSYEQYF. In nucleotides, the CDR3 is TGTGCCAGCTCTACGGGACTCTCCTACGAGCAGTACTTC.

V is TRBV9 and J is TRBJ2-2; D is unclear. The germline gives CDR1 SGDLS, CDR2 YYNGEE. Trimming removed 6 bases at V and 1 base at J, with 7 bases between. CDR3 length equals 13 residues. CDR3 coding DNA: TGTGCCAGCAAGGTCGGGAACACCGGGGAGCTGTTTTTT. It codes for CASKVGNTGELFF.

DNA for the CDR3: TGTGCCAGCAGTGTCCCGGGGCAGGGCGCGACTGAAGCTTTCTTT. Translating it yields CASSVPGQGATEAFF. V gene TRBV6-1 combines with J gene TRBJ1-1; tentative D call: TRBD1 (5 bases). The CDR3 spans 15 residues. The germline V and J ends were trimmed by 4 bases and 5 bases, with 17 bases remaining between them. Germline V lookup: CDR1 MNHNS, CDR2 SASEGT.

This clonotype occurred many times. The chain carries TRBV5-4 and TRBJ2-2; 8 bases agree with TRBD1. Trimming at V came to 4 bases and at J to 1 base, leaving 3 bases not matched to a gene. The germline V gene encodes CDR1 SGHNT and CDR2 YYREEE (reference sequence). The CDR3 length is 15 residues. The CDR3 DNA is TGTGCCAGCAGCCCGGGACAGGAGAACACCGGGGAGCTGTTTTTT. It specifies CASSPGQENTGELFF.

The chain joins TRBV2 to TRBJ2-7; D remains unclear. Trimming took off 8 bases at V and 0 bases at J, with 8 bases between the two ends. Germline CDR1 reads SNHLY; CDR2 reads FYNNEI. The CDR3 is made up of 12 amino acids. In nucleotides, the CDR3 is TGTGCCAGCGGGTGGAGCTCCTACGAGCAGTACTTC. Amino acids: CASGWSSYEQYF.

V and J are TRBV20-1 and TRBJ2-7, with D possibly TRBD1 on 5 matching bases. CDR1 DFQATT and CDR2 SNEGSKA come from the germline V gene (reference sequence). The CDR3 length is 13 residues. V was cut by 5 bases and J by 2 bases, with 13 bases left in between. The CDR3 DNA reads TGCAGTGCTCCAGACAGACACCCCTACGAGCAGTACTTC. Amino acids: CSAPDRHPYEQYF.

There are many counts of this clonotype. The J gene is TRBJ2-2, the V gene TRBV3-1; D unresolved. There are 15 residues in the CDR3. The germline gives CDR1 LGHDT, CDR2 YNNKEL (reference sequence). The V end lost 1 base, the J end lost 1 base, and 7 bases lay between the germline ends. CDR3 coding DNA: TGTGCCAGCAGCCAAGTCCGACTGAACACCGGGGAGCTGTTTTTT. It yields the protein CASSQVRLNTGELFF.

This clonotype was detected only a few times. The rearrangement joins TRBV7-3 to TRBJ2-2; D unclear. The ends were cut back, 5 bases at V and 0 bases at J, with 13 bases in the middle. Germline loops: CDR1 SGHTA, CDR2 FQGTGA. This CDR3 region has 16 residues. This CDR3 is CASSTTVQTNTGELFF. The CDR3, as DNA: TGTGCCAGCAGCACAACGGTGCAGACGAACACCGGGGAGCTGTTTTTT.

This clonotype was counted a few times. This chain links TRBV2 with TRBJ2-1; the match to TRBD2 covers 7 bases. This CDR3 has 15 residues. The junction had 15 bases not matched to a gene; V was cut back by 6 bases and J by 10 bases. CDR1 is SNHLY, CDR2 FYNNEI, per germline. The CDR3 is CASRARGTLGGEQFF. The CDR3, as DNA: TGTGCCAGCAGGGCGCGGGGGACCCTGGGAGGGGAGCAGTTCTTC.

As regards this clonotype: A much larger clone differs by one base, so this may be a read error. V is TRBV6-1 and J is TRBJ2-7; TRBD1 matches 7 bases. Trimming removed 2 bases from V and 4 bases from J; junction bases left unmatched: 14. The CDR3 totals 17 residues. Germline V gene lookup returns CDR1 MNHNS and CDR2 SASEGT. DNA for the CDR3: TGTGCCAGCAGTGAACTCGCGGTCGGGGCAGGGGGTTACGAGCAGTACTTC. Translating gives CASSELAVGAGGYEQYF.